Listed below are T cell receptor beta chains from one sample, sequenced in a study of blood T cell repertoires in COVID-19. The table came from immunoSEQ multiplex PCR; TCRdb's copy has only in-frame clones and leaves some out. Of roughly 300,000 clones in the sample, roughly 79% were seen once. Specimen: peripheral blood. The origin of the receptors is a woman aged 60-75 years with active or convalescent COVID-19. Each CDR3 is given with its conserved first and last residue. A D gene is named only where the DNA matches it firmly. Only part of the rows carry a size: once, few, many, or a class if the clone is expanded.

D gene | J gene | clone size | V gene | CDR3 DNA | CDR3 protein
TRBD1 | TRBJ2-7 | . | TRBV7-8 | TGTGCCAGCAGCCGGACAGGGTCCTACGAGCAGTACTTC | CASSRTGSYEQYF
TRBD1 | TRBJ2-7 | . | TRBV10-1 | TGCGCCAGCAGCTTCGACAGGGGGCAGGACGAGCAGTACTTC | CASSFDRGQDEQYF
TRBD1 | TRBJ1-5 | . | TRBV6-6 | TGTGCCAGCAGGGGACAGGGGGGAAATCAGCCCCAGCATTTT | CASRGQGGNQPQHF
. | TRBJ2-7 | . | TRBV7-2 | TGTGCCAGCAGCTTACAGGCCACCTACGAGCAGTACTTC | CASSLQATYEQYF
TRBD1 | TRBJ1-5 | once | TRBV19 | TGTGCCAGTAGTATGAGGACCAGGGGGCGTTATAGCAATCAGCCCCAGCATTTT | CASSMRTRGRYSNQPQHF
TRBD2 | TRBJ2-2 | . | TRBV7-8 | TGTGCCAGCAGCTTTCGTATCGGGGGGGTGAACACCGGGGAGCTGTTTTTT | CASSFRIGGVNTGELFF
. | TRBJ1-1 | once | TRBV23-1 | TGCGCCAGCAGTCATCAGGGCCGGGGGGGCACTGAAGCTTTCTTT | CASSHQGRGGTEAFF
. | TRBJ1-1 | . | TRBV4-1 | TGCGCCAGCAGCACCTGGACAGCGAACACTGAAGCTTTCTTT | CASSTWTANTEAFF
. | TRBJ1-1 | . | TRBV30 | TGTGCCTGGAGTTGGGAGACTGAAGCTTTCTTT | CAWSWETEAFF
TRBD1 | TRBJ2-7 | few | TRBV12-3/TRBV12-4 | TGTGCCAGCAGCCGCCGGACAGGACCGGAGCAGTACTTC | CASSRRTGPEQYF
. | TRBJ2-2 | . | TRBV21-1 | TGTGCCAGCAGCAGTCGACAGGCAAGGGACACCGGGGAGCTGTTTTTT | CASSSRQARDTGELFF
TRBD1 | TRBJ1-1 | . | TRBV12-3/TRBV12-4 | TGTGCCAGCAGCCGGGACAGGGGAGCTGAAGCTTTCTTT | CASSRDRGAEAFF
TRBD1 | TRBJ1-1 | . | TRBV4-1 | TGCGCCAGCAGCCAAGATAGGGACAGGGAAGCCACTGAAGCTTTCTTT | CASSQDRDREATEAFF
. | TRBJ2-2 | . | TRBV5-1 | TGCGCCAGCAGCTCGACAGGGAGGTCCGGGGAGCTGTTTTTT | CASSSTGRSGELFF
TRBD1 | TRBJ1-1 | few | TRBV18 | TGTGCCAGCTCACCCGAACAGGGGAGGAACACTGAAGCTTTCTTT | CASSPEQGRNTEAFF
. | TRBJ1-1 | . | TRBV2 | TGTGCCAGCAGTGTTTCGGAGACAGTTGCCACTGAAGCTTTCTTT | CASSVSETVATEAFF
. | TRBJ1-1 | once | TRBV3-1/TRBV3-2 | TGTGCCAGCAGACAGGGCAGAAGATCTGAAGCTTTCTTT | CASRQGRRSEAFF
. | TRBJ2-4 | . | TRBV12-5 | TGTGCTAGTGCCCCGACCCAGGCGAACATTCAGTACTTC | CASAPTQANIQYF
. | TRBJ2-3 | . | TRBV21-1 | TGTGCCAGTACTAAAAGACAGGTTGGAAAGGCAGATACGCAGTATTTT | CASTKRQVGKADTQYF
TRBD2 | TRBJ2-2 | . | TRBV27 | TGTGCCAGCAGACCGGGACTAGAGAACACCGGGGAGCTGTTTTTT | CASRPGLENTGELFF
. | TRBJ2-7 | . | TRBV5-5 | TGTGCCAGCAGCTTTCAGGGGAACTCCGCCTACGAGCAGTACTTC | CASSFQGNSAYEQYF
TRBD1 | TRBJ2-7 | . | TRBV10-3 | TGTGCCATCAGAGGGGGGGACAGGGGACTCCACGAGCAGTACTTC | CAIRGGDRGLHEQYF
TRBD2 | TRBJ2-7 | . | TRBV11-2 | TGTGCCAGCAGCTTAGAAGCGGGGGGGAGGGAGCAGTACTTC | CASSLEAGGREQYF
. | TRBJ2-1 | . | TRBV28 | TGTGCCAGCAGTTTATATCGGGGAACCTCCTACAATGAGCAGTTCTTC | CASSLYRGTSYNEQFF
TRBD1 | TRBJ1-5 | . | TRBV24-1 | TGTGCCACCAGTGACCGAGGACAGGGGTGGAATCAGCCCCAGCATTTT | CATSDRGQGWNQPQHF
TRBD1 | TRBJ1-2 | . | TRBV5-1 | TGCGCCAGCAGCCCGGAGGGGACAGGGTATGGCTACACCTTC | CASSPEGTGYGYTF
. | TRBJ2-1 | . | TRBV14 | TGTGCCAGCAGCCAAGAACCTAGCGCGGGGGCCGGACAAAGTGAGCAGTTCTTC | CASSQEPSAGAGQSEQFF
. | TRBJ2-3 | . | TRBV20-1 | TGCAGTGCTAGTGGGGTGCACGGGGGTACGCAGTATTTT | CSASGVHGGTQYF
TRBD2 | TRBJ2-1 | . | TRBV7-9 | TGTGCCAGCAGCCCCGGTAGCGGGAGCTACAATGAGCAGTTCTTC | CASSPGSGSYNEQFF
. | TRBJ2-1 | . | TRBV6-2/TRBV6-3 | TGTGCCAGCAGTTACGGGCAGGCCAGCTCCTACAATGAGCAGTTCTTC | CASSYGQASSYNEQFF
. | TRBJ1-6 | . | TRBV27 | TGTGCCAGCAGTCCCGAAGGTAGTAGCACCTATAATTCACCCCTCCACTTT | CASSPEGSSTYNSPLHF
. | TRBJ2-2 | . | TRBV9 | TGTGCCAGCAGAGACTCGACGGGGAACACCGGGGAGCTGTTTTTT | CASRDSTGNTGELFF
TRBD2 | TRBJ2-1 | . | TRBV27 | TGTGCCAGCAGTTTCAGGGGACTAGCGGATGAGCAGTTCTTC | CASSFRGLADEQFF
. | TRBJ1-2 | . | TRBV29-1 | TGCAGCGTTCCCCAGGGCTATGGCTACACCTTC | CSVPQGYGYTF
TRBD2 | TRBJ2-7 | . | TRBV19 | TGTGCCAGTAGGGCTAATCCGGGACTAGCGGACTCCTACGAGCAGTACTTC | CASRANPGLADSYEQYF
. | TRBJ1-1 | . | TRBV6-2/TRBV6-3 | TGTGCCAGCAGTTACTCGACCGGGAGGGCGGACACTGAAGCTTTCTTT | CASSYSTGRADTEAFF
TRBD2 | TRBJ2-5 | . | TRBV5-1 | TGCGCCAGCAGCCTCAGCGGGGGACCCCAAGGGACCCAGTACTTC | CASSLSGGPQGTQYF
TRBD2 | TRBJ2-3 | . | TRBV7-2 | TGTGCCAGCAGAAGCGGGGGCACAGATACGCAGTATTTT | CASRSGGTDTQYF
. | TRBJ1-3 | . | TRBV10-3 | TGTGCCATCAGTGAGTCCCCGGGTTCGACTGGAAACACCATATATTTT | CAISESPGSTGNTIYF
. | TRBJ1-3 | . | TRBV12-2 | TGTGCAAGTCGCCCACGTACAGGGGGACCATCTGGAAACACCATATATTTT | CASRPRTGGPSGNTIYF
TRBD1 | TRBJ1-5 | many | TRBV30 | TGTGCCTGGAGAGGGGGCGCGGGTCAGCCCCAGCATTTT | CAWRGGAGQPQHF
. | TRBJ1-3 | . | TRBV3-1/TRBV3-2 | TGTGCCAGCAGCCAAGATCAGGGTACCTCTGGAAACACCATATATTTT | CASSQDQGTSGNTIYF
. | TRBJ1-6 | . | TRBV6-1 | TGTGCCAGCAGTGAGGGCAGGGGCCCTGGGTCACCCCTCCACTTT | CASSEGRGPGSPLHF
. | TRBJ2-1 | . | TRBV6-5 | TGTGCCAGCAGTTACTCATCAGGGATCCCCTACAATGAGCAGTTCTTC | CASSYSSGIPYNEQFF
TRBD1 | TRBJ2-6 | . | TRBV9 | TGTGCCAGCAGCGACCGGGACAGGGGGCTGGGAACCGGGGCCAACGTCCTGACTTTC | CASSDRDRGLGTGANVLTF
. | TRBJ1-5 | . | TRBV28 | TGTGCCAGCAGCTCTTCGGGTGTTCAGCCCCAGCATTTT | CASSSSGVQPQHF
. | TRBJ2-7 | . | TRBV3-1/TRBV3-2 | TGTGCCAGCAGCCAAGCGGGACGGACAGTTGGAGAGCAGTACTTC | CASSQAGRTVGEQYF
TRBD2 | TRBJ2-1 | . | TRBV11-2 | TGTGCCAGCAGCTTAGATCTAACCCGGGGACTAGCCTCCTACAATGAGCAGTTCTTC | CASSLDLTRGLASYNEQFF
. | TRBJ1-1 | . | TRBV11-3 | TGTGCCAGCAGCTTAGCGGGGAACACTGAAGCTTTCTTT | CASSLAGNTEAFF